This T cell receptor (beta chain) was profiled in a study of T cell responses to AZD1222 COVID-19 vaccine. Looking at the study overall: Timing groups of about 4 and about 12 weeks for second doses were pooled. Study findings and constraints: The span of vaccine-associated CD4 TCRs extended across spike, with dominance at 160-218 and 743-854. With two AZD1222 doses given, Spike-specific TCR breadth and depth both rose. Unmutated variant regions are reportedly targeted by nearly half of spike-specific TCRs.

Trimming pared 5 bases from V and 2 bases from J, leaving 12 bases between. This CDR3 has 14 residues. The germline CDR1 and CDR2 sequences are SEHNR and FQNEAQ (reference sequence). This clone was observed a handful of times. Its antigen remains unknown. Clones were sequenced by immunoSEQ multiplex PCR, and TCRdb holds only the in-frame ones, with some missing. Of 100,000 to 150,000 clones listed, 88% are singletons. This clonotype was sampled from an adult in good health. Specimen: peripheral blood, collected on day 0 of AZD1222 vaccination. This chain connects TRBV7-9 to TRBJ1-2; no reliable D call. Here the CDR3 DNA reads TGTGCCAGCAGCGTAGGCGTAGGGAACTATGGCTACACCTTC. The encoded protein is CASSVGVGNYGYTF.